This T cell receptor beta chain was documented in a study of blood T cell repertoires in COVID-19 (dated by TCRdb to 2018 to 2021). Study-wide context: Samples covering the acute and convalescent phases of COVID-19 were provided by collaborators in the United States, Italy and Spain. The prospective study material was composed of cDNA or gDNA derived from T cells, B-cell-depleted T cells, or PBMCs. Deeply sampled blood TCRbeta repertoires from subjects exposed to, actively infected with, or recovered from COVID-19 were included in the dataset. The repertoires were released in a freely available public database intended as a resource for research on the immune response to SARS-CoV-2. The samples were drawn from the first 160 participants of the ongoing ImmuneRACE study and from more than 1,000 subjects provided by 6 global collaborators. Sample metadata almost always included a de-identified subject ID, COVID-19 status, age in years and sex. Where available, HLA class I and class II types were obtained from metadata supplied by the sample provider rather than from assay-based typing.

About this clone itself: Its recognized antigen is unknown. Base qualities are not at hand, and no much larger clone is one base apart.

The research as a whole found: The amount of clinical and demographic metadata varied by source and participant and was provided uncurated.

Collaborating institutions collected whole blood in K2EDTA tubes following their own protocols. For TCRbeta analysis, collaborators shipped samples in one of three forms: frozen whole blood, isolated PBMCs, or DNA extracted from either of those sample types. At the junction V is shortened by 1 base and J by 0 bases, with 9 bases in between. The CDR3 holds 15 amino acids from the cysteine to the phenylalanine. Left in the record is the CDR3 DNA by itself, 45 bases read in frame from the first base. Sequences SGHTA (CDR1) and FQGNSA (CDR2) are obtained from the germline V gene. The immunoSEQ Assay, a bias-controlled multiplex PCR, was used to amplify TCRbeta CDR3 regions from genomic DNA. The study's processing was this. Nucleated cell counts per sample were estimated from amplification of reference gene primers within the assay. Sequence reads were collapsed and filtered to measure the absolute abundance of every unique TCRbeta CDR3 rearrangement. Productive Simpson clonality was computed per sample as the square root of Simpson's diversity index over productive rearrangements. TCRdb provides this immuneACCESS table in a form limited to in-frame rearrangements. Some clones are lacking; in checked studies, under half of them reflect an unresolved V gene, and why the rest are absent is not known. That table supplies the V and J calls and clone size; D and trimming were determined from the DNA. For this sample the table gives about 200,000 clones, of which 80% to 90% were detected only once. The leading ten clones occupy approximately 11% of the sample.

The sequencing input was peripheral blood. Recombination connected TRBV7-2 to TRBJ1-1; the D gene assignment is ambiguous. This receptor was obtained from a human donor with active or convalescent COVID-19. The donor label of this sample is uncertain. The CDR3 loop reads CASSLGAGMNTEAFF. DNA sequence: TGTGCCAGCAGCTTAGGGGCGGGGATGAACACTGAAGCTTTCTTT.